Below are 13 T cell receptor beta chains sequenced from a single sample in a study of blood T cell repertoires in COVID-19. The table came from immunoSEQ multiplex PCR; TCRdb's copy has only in-frame clones and leaves some out. The sample lists fewer than 30,000 clones, 85% to 90% occurring once. The sequenced material came from peripheral blood. These receptors came from a human donor in a cohort sampled during active COVID-19.

This sequence joins TRBV5-4 and TRBJ2-1; 11 bases fit TRBD1. This CDR3 has 16 amino acids. Germline V gene sequence: CDR1 SGHNT, CDR2 YYREEE (reference sequence). With 4 bases clipped from V and 6 bases from J, the junction kept 9 bases outside the gene matches. The CDR3 DNA follows: TGTGCCAGCAGCGGGACAGGGGGACCTATGTTCAATGAGCAGTTCTTC. Translating gives CASSGTGGPMFNEQFF.

The genes are TRBV9 and TRBJ2-1; 8 bases map to TRBD2. This CDR3 has 13 residues. The V segment lost 0 bases and the J segment 10 bases; nucleotides outside the gene matches: 3. Germline lookup yields CDR1 SGDLS and CDR2 YYNGEE. The DNA of the CDR3 is TGTGCCAGCAGCGTAGATAGCGGGGTAGAGCAGTTCTTC. As protein: CASSVDSGVEQFF.

This chain uses TRBV6-6 with TRBJ2-3, with 9 bases fitting TRBD1. CDR1 is MNHNY, CDR2 SVGAGI, per germline (reference sequence). This CDR3 comprises 15 residues. The junction had 5 bases not matched to a gene; V was cut back by 6 bases and J by 1 base. CDR3 in DNA: TGTGCCAGCAGCTGGACAGGGGAGGGCACAGATACGCAGTATTTT. The encoded protein is CASSWTGEGTDTQYF.

The chain joins TRBV6-5 to TRBJ1-6, with D perhaps matching TRBD1 (6 bases). The CDR3 runs 12 residues. Germline-derived CDR1 and CDR2 are MNHEY and SVGAGI. Deletions cut 2 bases from V and 10 bases from J, with 6 bases between. CDR3 sequence: CASSYGGSPLHF. In DNA form, the CDR3 reads TGTGCCAGCAGTTACGGGGGCTCACCCCTCCACTTT.

V is TRBV7-8 and J is TRBJ2-7, with TRBD2 as a possible D gene (6 bases). The CDR3 consists of 15 residues. V dropped 3 bases and J dropped 3 bases, with 15 bases sitting between them. Germline CDR1 and CDR2: SGHVS and FQNEAQ. The chain's CDR3 is CASSFGGLRGYEQYF. The CDR3 DNA sequence: TGTGCCAGCAGCTTCGGGGGACTCCGGGGCTACGAGCAGTACTTC.

The chain uses TRBV6-5 and TRBJ2-1; 8 nucleotides match TRBD2. Germline lookup yields CDR1 MNHEY and CDR2 SVGAGI. The CDR3 spans 15 residues. V lost 4 bases and J lost 10; bases outside the gene matches: 12. CDR3 in amino acids: CASSSLAGRPWEQFF. CDR3 DNA: TGTGCCAGCAGTTCGCTAGCGGGCCGGCCCTGGGAGCAGTTCTTC.

The chain couples TRBV6-5 to TRBJ2-1; TRBD1 matches 7 bases. Germline V gives CDR1 MNHEY, CDR2 SVGAGI. Trimming took 7 bases from V and 2 from J; bases not matched to a gene: 8. This CDR3 is 15 amino acids long. The CDR3 protein is CASTRQGRAYNEQFF. The CDR3 nucleotides read TGTGCCAGCACCCGACAGGGAAGAGCCTACAATGAGCAGTTCTTC.

With regard to this clone: One end of the junction fails to match germline, which may point to a read error. Other DNA variants within this sample encode the same CDR3. The chain combines TRBV4-3 with TRBJ2-4; D possibly corresponds to TRBD2 (7 bases). From germline, CDR1 is LGHNA and CDR2 YSLEER. The CDR3 loop spans 15 amino acids. In nucleotides, the CDR3 is TGCGCCAGCAGCCAATTCGGGGGGCCAGGAAACATTCAATACTTC. Translated, it gives CASSQFGGPGNIQYF.

The V call is TRBV7-9, the J call TRBJ1-1; D unresolved. The V end lost 5 bases, the J end lost 5 bases, and 6 bases lay between the germline ends. Germline V CDR1 and CDR2: SEHNR, FQNEAQ (reference sequence). CDR3 length: 11 amino acids. Here the CDR3 reads CASSKLTEAFF. The CDR3 DNA reads as TGTGCCAGCAGCAAACTAACTGAAGCTTTCTTT.

V is TRBV18 and J is TRBJ2-7; D is possibly TRBD1 (6 bases). The CDR3 spans 15 residues. The V gene's germline CDR1 is KGHSH and CDR2 LQKENI. Deletions cut 3 bases from V and 3 bases from J, with 15 bases between. CDR3 DNA: TGTGCCAGCTCACCCTCCTCTACAGGGAACTACGAGCAGTACTTC. It specifies CASSPSSTGNYEQYF.

In this sample, this clone turned up once. This chain joins TRBV5-5 and TRBJ1-6; D gene ambiguous. Germline loops: CDR1 SGHKS, CDR2 YYEKEE (reference sequence). CDR3 length: 14 residues. Trimming cost V 3 bases and J 9 bases, with 13 bases left between them. CDR3 amino acids: CASSSRLASSPLHF. CDR3 in DNA: TGTGCCAGCAGCTCCCGTCTTGCGTCTTCACCCCTCCACTTT. The full variable domain, in which reference TRBV5-5 and TRBJ1-6 provide the parts outside the CDR3, is DAGVTQSPTHLIKTRGQQVTLRCSPISGHKSVSWYQQVLGQGPQFIFQYYEKEERGRGNFPDRFSARQFPNYSSELNVNALLLGDSALYLCASSSRLASSPLHFGNGTRLTVT.

V gene TRBV2 combines with J gene TRBJ1-2; 9 positions agree with TRBD1. The CDR3 has 16 amino acids. Looked up from germline, CDR1 is SNHLY and CDR2 is FYNNEI. V lost 4 bases and J lost 8; bases outside the gene matches: 14. CDR3 residues: CASSVPVAGTGSGYTF. The CDR3 region has the DNA TGTGCCAGCAGTGTCCCTGTGGCCGGGACAGGGTCCGGCTACACCTTC.

This sequence joins TRBV11-3 and TRBJ1-2; 7 nucleotides match TRBD1. The CDR3 is made up of 14 amino acids. V trimming: 8 bases; J trimming: 8 bases; junction bases outside the gene matches: 14. The germline CDR1 and CDR2 sequences are SGHNT and YENEEA. In DNA, the CDR3 is TGTGCCAGCGCCTTCTACAGGGGCGGAGGCGGCTACACCTTC. Translated, it gives CASAFYRGGGGYTF.